Following are 3 T cell receptor beta chains from one sample sequenced in a study of response to subunit inactivated influenza vaccine. One entry per CDR3 protein results from TCRdb running MiXCR on the RT-PCR reads. The sample has hundreds of thousands of distinct CDR3 sequences, about 10% seen once. The same specimen was also included in a second study, on T cells expressing NK-cell markers. That source adds: Libraries used 5'RACE template switching adding universal primer site and UMIs.

This material consisted of PBMCs from blood, taken on the day of vaccination. The receptors derive from a man in his fifties who received an inactivated influenza vaccine.

The gene calls are TRBV6-1 and TRBJ2-7, with unresolved D. CDR3 length: 15 residues. Germline V CDR1 and CDR2: MNHNS, SASEGT. Trimming stripped 6 bases from V and 0 bases from J, with 15 bases between. For the CDR3, the DNA is TGTGCCAGCAGCCCTGGTCGGTTGACCTCCTACGAGCAGTACTTC. Its translation is CASSPGRLTSYEQYF.

In this sample, this clonotype turned up a few times. The rearrangement links TRBV18 to TRBJ2-6; 10 bases are shared with TRBD1. From germline, CDR1 is KGHSH and CDR2 LQKENI. The CDR3 runs 17 residues. Trimming at V came to 1 base and at J to 1 base, leaving 1 base not matched to a gene. CDR3 protein: CASSPRQGASGANVLTF. The CDR3 coding sequence is TGTGCCAGCTCACCACGACAGGGGGCGTCTGGGGCCAACGTCCTGACTTTC.

This clonotype was observed a few times. The chain couples TRBV5-1 to TRBJ1-1; TRBD1 might be the D (5 bases). The germline V gene encodes CDR1 SGHRS and CDR2 YFSETQ. This CDR3 is built from 16 residues. Trimming shortened V by 0 bases and J by 4 bases, and 16 bases separated the two germline ends. The CDR3 coding sequence is TGCGCCAGCAGCTTGGAGGCTGGGGGAGTAGGCACTGAAGCTTTCTTT. Protein product: CASSLEAGGVGTEAFF.